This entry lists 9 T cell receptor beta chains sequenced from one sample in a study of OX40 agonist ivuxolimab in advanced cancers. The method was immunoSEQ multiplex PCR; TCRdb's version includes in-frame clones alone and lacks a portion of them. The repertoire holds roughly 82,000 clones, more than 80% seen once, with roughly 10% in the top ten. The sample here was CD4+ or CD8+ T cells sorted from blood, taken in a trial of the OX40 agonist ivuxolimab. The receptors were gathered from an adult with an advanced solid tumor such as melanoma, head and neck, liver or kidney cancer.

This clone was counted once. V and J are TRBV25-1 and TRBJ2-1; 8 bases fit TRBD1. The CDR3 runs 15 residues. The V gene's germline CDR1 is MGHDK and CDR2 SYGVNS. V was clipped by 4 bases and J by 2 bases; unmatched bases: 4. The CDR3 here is CASSVTGGPYNEQFF. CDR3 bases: TGTGCCAGCAGTGTTACAGGGGGTCCCTACAATGAGCAGTTCTTC.

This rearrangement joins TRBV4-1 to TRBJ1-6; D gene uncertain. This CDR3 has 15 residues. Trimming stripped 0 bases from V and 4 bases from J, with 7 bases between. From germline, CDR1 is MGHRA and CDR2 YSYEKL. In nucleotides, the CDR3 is TGCGCCAGCAGCCAAGATTTAGTTTATAATTCACCCCTCCACTTT. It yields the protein CASSQDLVYNSPLHF.

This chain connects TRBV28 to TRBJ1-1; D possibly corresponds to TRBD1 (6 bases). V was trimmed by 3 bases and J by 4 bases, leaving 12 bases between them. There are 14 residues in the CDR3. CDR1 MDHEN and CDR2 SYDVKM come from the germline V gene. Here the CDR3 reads CASSLPTGFTEAFF. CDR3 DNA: TGTGCCAGCAGTTTGCCCACAGGGTTCACTGAAGCTTTCTTT.

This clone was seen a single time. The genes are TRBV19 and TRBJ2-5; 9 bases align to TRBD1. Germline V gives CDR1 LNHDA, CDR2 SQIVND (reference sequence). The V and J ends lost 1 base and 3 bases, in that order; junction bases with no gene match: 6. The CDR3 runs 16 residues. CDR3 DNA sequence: TGTGCCAGTAGTATAGGTTGGACAGGGGACGAAGAGACCCAGTACTTC. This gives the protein CASSIGWTGDEETQYF.

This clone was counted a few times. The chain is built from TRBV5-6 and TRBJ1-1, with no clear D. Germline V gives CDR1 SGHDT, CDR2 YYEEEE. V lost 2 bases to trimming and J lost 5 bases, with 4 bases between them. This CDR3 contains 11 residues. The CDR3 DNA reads TGTGCCAGCAGCTTCTATACTGAAGCTTTCTTT. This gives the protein CASSFYTEAFF.

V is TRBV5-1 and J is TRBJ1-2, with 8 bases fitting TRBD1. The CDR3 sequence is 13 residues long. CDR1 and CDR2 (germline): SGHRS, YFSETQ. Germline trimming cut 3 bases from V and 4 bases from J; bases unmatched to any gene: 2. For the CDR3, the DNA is TGCGCCAGCAGCTCACAGGGGGTCTATGGCTACACCTTC. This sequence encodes CASSSQGVYGYTF.

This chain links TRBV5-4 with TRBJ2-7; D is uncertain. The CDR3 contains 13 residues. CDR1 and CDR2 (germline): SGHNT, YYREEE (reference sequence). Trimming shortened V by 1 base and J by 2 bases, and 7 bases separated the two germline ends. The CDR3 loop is CASSLYATYEQYF. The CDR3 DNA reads TGTGCCAGCAGCTTGTACGCGACCTACGAGCAGTACTTC.

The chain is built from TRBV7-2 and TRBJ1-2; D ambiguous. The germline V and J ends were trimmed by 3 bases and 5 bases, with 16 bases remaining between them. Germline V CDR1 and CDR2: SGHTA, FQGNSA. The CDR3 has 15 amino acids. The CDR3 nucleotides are TGTGCCAGCAGCTTCGTGCGGCGCAGTGGGTATGGCTACACCTTC. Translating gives CASSFVRRSGYGYTF.

This CDR3 reads CASSSRQGPTDTQYF. The CDR3 nucleotides read TGTGCCAGCAGCTCAAGACAGGGCCCCACAGATACGCAGTATTTT. The V and J genes are TRBV5-4 and TRBJ2-3, with 7 positions matching TRBD1. This CDR3 comprises 15 residues. With 3 bases clipped from V and 2 bases from J, the junction kept 6 bases outside the gene matches. Germline loops: CDR1 SGHNT, CDR2 YYREEE (reference sequence).